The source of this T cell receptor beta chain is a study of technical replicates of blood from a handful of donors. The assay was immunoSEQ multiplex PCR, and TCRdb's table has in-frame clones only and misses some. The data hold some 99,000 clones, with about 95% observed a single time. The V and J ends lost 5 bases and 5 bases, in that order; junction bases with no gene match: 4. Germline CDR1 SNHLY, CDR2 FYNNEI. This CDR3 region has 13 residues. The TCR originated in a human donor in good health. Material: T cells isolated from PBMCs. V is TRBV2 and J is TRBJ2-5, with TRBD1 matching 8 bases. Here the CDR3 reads CASSRGQEETQYF. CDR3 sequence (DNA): TGTGCCAGCAGTAGGGGACAGGAGGAGACCCAGTACTTC.